One and the same sample provided the 16 T cell receptor beta chains below, sequenced in a study of post-analysis software for immune sequencing data. Whole-study findings and limits: Compared with controls, patients had more of 4 to 6 TRBV segments, including TRBV5-6, TRBV5-1 and TRBV20-1.

TCR beta cDNA libraries had unique molecular identifiers. TCRdb analysed the PCR reads with MiXCR anew, one entry per CDR3 protein. Among roughly 800,000 distinct CDR3 sequences listed, around 42% were seen once. No antigen has been identified for these receptors. The sequenced sample consisted of blood. Source of these receptors: a girl under 18 with multiple sclerosis.

A few counts support this clonotype. The genes are TRBV7-2 and TRBJ1-5; D is ambiguous. Between the trimmed V and J ends, which lost 2 bases and 6 bases, there was a span of 11 bases. The CDR3 has 14 amino acids. The germline CDR1 and CDR2 sequences are SGHTA and FQGNSA. The CDR3 here is CASSLRSRGQPQHF. The CDR3 nucleotides read TGTGCCAGCAGCTTACGATCCCGTGGTCAGCCCCAGCATTTT.

The rearrangement links TRBV2 to TRBJ1-5; D remains unclear. CDR1 is SNHLY and CDR2 is FYNNEI in the germline V gene. This CDR3 contains 13 residues. V was pared by 6 bases and J by 3 bases, with 9 bases between. DNA for the CDR3: TGTGCCAGCAGCATGGAGATCAATCAGCCCCAGCATTTT. Translation gives CASSMEINQPQHF. Full variable domain (outside the CDR3, taken from reference TRBV2 and TRBJ1-5): EPEVTQTPSHQVTQMGQEVILRCVPISNHLYFYWYRQILGQKVEFLVSFYNNEISEKSEIFDDQFSVERPDGSNFTLKIRSTKLEDSAMYFCASSMEINQPQHFGDGTRLSIL.

The rearrangement joins TRBV5-1 to TRBJ1-2, with D possibly TRBD1 on 6 matching bases. The CDR3 length is 14 residues. Germline lookup yields CDR1 SGHRS and CDR2 YFSETQ. V was shortened by 0 bases and J by 3 bases, with 9 bases between the two germline ends. The CDR3 coding sequence is TGCGCCAGCAGCTTGGATGGGGGCCACTATGGCTACACCTTC. Protein: CASSLDGGHYGYTF.

This clonotype was found a few times. The chain couples TRBV24-1 to TRBJ2-5; 7 nucleotides agree with TRBD1. The length of the CDR3 is 14 residues. The J segment lost 2 bases and the V segment lost 4 bases, leaving 3 bases of the junction unmatched. CDR1 KGHDR and CDR2 SFDVKD come from the germline V gene. The chain's CDR3 is CATSEGDSQETQYF. The CDR3, as DNA: TGTGCCACCAGTGAAGGGGACAGTCAAGAGACCCAGTACTTC.

This clonotype appeared a few times. The rearrangement uses TRBV12-3 or TRBV12-4 and TRBJ2-5; D is possibly TRBD2 (6 bases). The germline V and J ends were trimmed by 7 bases and 1 base, with 16 bases remaining between them. The CDR3 length is 15 residues. Here the CDR3 DNA reads TGTGCCAGCACCCTGGGGGGAGGCCTCCAAGAGACCCAGTACTTC. Protein: CASTLGGGLQETQYF.

A few counts support this clonotype. The V and J genes are TRBV20-1 and TRBJ1-4; D gene unclear. CDR1 and CDR2 (germline): DFQATT, SNEGSKA (reference sequence). The V end lost 4 bases, the J end lost 5 bases, and 11 bases lay between the germline ends. The CDR3 sequence is 13 residues long. The CDR3 DNA reads TGCAGTGCTACTCGGACGGAGAATGAAAAACTGTTTTTT. Encoded protein: CSATRTENEKLFF.

The rearrangement uses TRBV3-1 and TRBJ2-3, with 9 bases matching TRBD1. The germline CDR1 and CDR2 sequences are LGHDT and YNNKEL (reference sequence). The CDR3 totals 17 residues. The V segment lost 0 bases and the J segment 3 bases; nucleotides outside the gene matches: 7. CDR3 bases: TGTGCCAGCAGCCAAGAAGGGACAGGGCGGTTGACAGATACGCAGTATTTT. It codes for CASSQEGTGRLTDTQYF.

J is TRBJ1-5 and V is TRBV12-3 or TRBV12-4, with 8 positions matching TRBD1. The CDR3 runs to 14 residues. Trimming took 5 bases from V and 5 from J; bases not matched to a gene: 5. The CDR3 bases are TGTGCCAGCAGTATGGACAGGGCGGATCAGCCCCAGCATTTT. Protein product: CASSMDRADQPQHF.

The count of this clonotype is one. J is TRBJ2-1 and V is TRBV20-1, with 7 positions matching TRBD2. Germline assignment: CDR1 DFQATT and CDR2 SNEGSKA (reference sequence). The CDR3 extends over 14 amino acids. CDR3 nucleotide sequence: TGCAGCGCCCGACGGGGGGATGGCTACAATGAGCAGTTCTTC. It translates to CSARRGDGYNEQFF.

A word on this clonotype: This could be a read error, since a much larger clone is one nucleotide away. CDR3 nucleotides: TGCGCCAGCAGCCAAGAGACGCAGACCCAGTACTTC. Translated: CASSQETQTQYF. The V call is TRBV5-1, the J call TRBJ2-5; D unresolved. V shed 4 bases and J shed 6 bases, with 10 bases lying between them. CDR3 length equals 12 residues. Per the germline V gene, CDR1 is SGHRS and CDR2 is YFSETQ.

The chain has TRBV19 and TRBJ2-7; D is perhaps TRBD2 (6 bases). The germline gives CDR1 LNHDA, CDR2 SQIVND (reference sequence). This CDR3 has 15 residues. V gave up 6 bases and J gave up 5 bases, with 20 bases separating them. The CDR3 spells CASSPGLPLGHEQYF. The CDR3 DNA is TGTGCCAGTAGCCCGGGACTCCCATTAGGGCACGAGCAGTACTTC.

This chain connects TRBV2 to TRBJ1-6, with a possible D match to TRBD1 (6 bases). In germline, CDR1 is SNHLY, CDR2 FYNNEI. The length of the CDR3 is 17 residues. Trimming removed 3 bases at V and 9 bases at J, with 21 bases between. CDR3 sequence: CASSDYPGTSRVSPLHF. The CDR3 DNA follows: TGTGCCAGCAGTGATTACCCCGGGACATCGAGGGTTTCACCCCTCCACTTT. The complete variable domain, with remaining parts taken from reference TRBV2 and TRBJ1-6, reads EPEVTQTPSHQVTQMGQEVILRCVPISNHLYFYWYRQILGQKVEFLVSFYNNEISEKSEIFDDQFSVERPDGSNFTLKIRSTKLEDSAMYFCASSDYPGTSRVSPLHFGNGTRLTVT.

The chain couples TRBV20-1 to TRBJ1-2; D gene unclear. V lost 5 bases and J 1 base, leaving 14 bases between the germline ends. This CDR3 has 14 residues. Germline V gene data show CDR1 as DFQATT and CDR2 as SNEGSKA (reference sequence). The DNA for the CDR3 is TGCAGTGCTCTTAGGGCAGGTGGTAACTATGGCTACACCTTC. Translating it yields CSALRAGGNYGYTF.

This chain connects TRBV10-3 to TRBJ1-1; no definite D call. This CDR3 contains 17 residues. Germline CDR1 reads ENHRY; CDR2 reads SYGVKD. V was clipped by 2 bases and J by 4 bases, with 20 bases between them. The CDR3 region is CAISEPPGSPRGTEAFF. The CDR3 nucleotides read TGTGCCATCAGTGAGCCACCCGGGTCCCCTCGGGGCACTGAAGCTTTCTTT.

Details on this clonotype: An end of the junction does not agree with germline; a read error may underlie this. This rearrangement joins TRBV9 to TRBJ1-4, with D hard to call. Looked up from germline, CDR1 is SGDLS and CDR2 is YYNGEE. The CDR3 totals 14 residues. The CDR3 loop reads CASSDGATNEKRFF. Written as DNA, the CDR3 is TGTGCCAGCAGCGATGGTGCAACTAATGAAAAACGGTTTTTT. The full variable domain, completed using reference TRBV9 and TRBJ1-4, is DSGVTQTPKHLITATGQRVTLRCSPRSGDLSVYWYQQSLDQGLQFLIQYYNGEERAKGNILERFSAQQFPDLHSELNLSSLELGDSALYFCASSDGATNEKRFFGSGTQLSVL.

This clonotype was seen a few times. This CDR3 reads CASSPGGGWDTEAFF. For the CDR3, the DNA is TGTGCCAGCAGCCCAGGGGGGGGCTGGGACACTGAAGCTTTCTTT. The chain joins TRBV6-2 or TRBV6-3 to TRBJ1-1; 7 nucleotides align to TRBD1. This CDR3 is built from 15 residues. The germline V gene encodes CDR1 MNHEY and CDR2 SVGEGT. The J segment lost 3 bases and the V segment lost 6 bases, leaving 10 bases of the junction unmatched.